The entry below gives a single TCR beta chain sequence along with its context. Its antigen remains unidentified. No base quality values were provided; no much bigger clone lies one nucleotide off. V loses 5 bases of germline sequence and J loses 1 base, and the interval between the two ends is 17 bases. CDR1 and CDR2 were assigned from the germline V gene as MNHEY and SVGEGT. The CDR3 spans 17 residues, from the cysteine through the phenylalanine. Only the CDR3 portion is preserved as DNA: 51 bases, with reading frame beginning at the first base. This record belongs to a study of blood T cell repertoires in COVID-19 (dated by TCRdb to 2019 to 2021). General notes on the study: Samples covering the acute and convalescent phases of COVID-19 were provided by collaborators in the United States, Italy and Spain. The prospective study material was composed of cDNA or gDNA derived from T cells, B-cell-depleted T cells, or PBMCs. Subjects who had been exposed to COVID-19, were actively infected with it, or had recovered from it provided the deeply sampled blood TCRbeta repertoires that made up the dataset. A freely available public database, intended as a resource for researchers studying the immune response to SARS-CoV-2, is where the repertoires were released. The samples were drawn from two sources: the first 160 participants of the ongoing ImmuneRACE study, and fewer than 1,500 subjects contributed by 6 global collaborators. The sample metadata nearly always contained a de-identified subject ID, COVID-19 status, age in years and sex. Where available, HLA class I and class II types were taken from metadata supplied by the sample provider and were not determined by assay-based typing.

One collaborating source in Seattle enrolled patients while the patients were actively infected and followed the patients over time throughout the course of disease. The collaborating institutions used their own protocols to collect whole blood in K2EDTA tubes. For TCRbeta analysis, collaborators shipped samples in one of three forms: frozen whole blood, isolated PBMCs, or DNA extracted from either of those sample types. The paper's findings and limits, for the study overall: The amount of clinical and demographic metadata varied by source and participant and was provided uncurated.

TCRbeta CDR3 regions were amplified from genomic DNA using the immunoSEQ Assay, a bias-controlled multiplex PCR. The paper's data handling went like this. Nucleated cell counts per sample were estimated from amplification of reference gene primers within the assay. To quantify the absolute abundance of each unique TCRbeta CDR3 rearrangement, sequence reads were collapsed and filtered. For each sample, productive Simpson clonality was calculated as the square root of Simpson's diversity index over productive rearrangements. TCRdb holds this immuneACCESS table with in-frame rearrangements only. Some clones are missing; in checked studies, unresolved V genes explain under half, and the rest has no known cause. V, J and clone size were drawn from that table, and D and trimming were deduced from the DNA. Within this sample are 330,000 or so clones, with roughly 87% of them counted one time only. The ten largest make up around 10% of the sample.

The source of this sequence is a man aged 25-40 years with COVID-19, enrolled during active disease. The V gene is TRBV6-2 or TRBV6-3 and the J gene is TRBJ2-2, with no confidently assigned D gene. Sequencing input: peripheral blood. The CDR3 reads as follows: CASSSWRSAVNTGELFF. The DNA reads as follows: TGTGCCAGCAGTAGTTGGCGGAGTGCGGTGAACACCGGGGAGCTGTTTTTT.